The subject of this entry is one T cell receptor (beta chain). The table came from immunoSEQ multiplex PCR; TCRdb's copy has only in-frame clones and leaves some out. The repertoire consists of about 72,000 clones, with about 88% occurring once and the leading ten covering roughly 1%. This specimen comes from a study of OX40 agonist ivuxolimab in advanced cancers. This CDR3 has 15 residues. V dropped 1 base and J dropped 5; count of bases not matched to a gene: 6. CDR1 and CDR2 from the germline V gene are SEHNR and FQNEAQ (reference sequence). The sequence derives from an adult with an advanced solid tumor such as melanoma, head and neck, liver or kidney cancer. This rearrangement joins TRBV7-9 to TRBJ2-3; 7 bases map to TRBD2. This material consisted of CD4+ or CD8+ T cells sorted from blood, taken in a trial of the OX40 agonist ivuxolimab. CDR3 amino acids: CASSLGGGGRDTQYF. CDR3 coding DNA: TGTGCCAGCAGCTTAGGTGGGGGAGGGCGAGATACGCAGTATTTT.